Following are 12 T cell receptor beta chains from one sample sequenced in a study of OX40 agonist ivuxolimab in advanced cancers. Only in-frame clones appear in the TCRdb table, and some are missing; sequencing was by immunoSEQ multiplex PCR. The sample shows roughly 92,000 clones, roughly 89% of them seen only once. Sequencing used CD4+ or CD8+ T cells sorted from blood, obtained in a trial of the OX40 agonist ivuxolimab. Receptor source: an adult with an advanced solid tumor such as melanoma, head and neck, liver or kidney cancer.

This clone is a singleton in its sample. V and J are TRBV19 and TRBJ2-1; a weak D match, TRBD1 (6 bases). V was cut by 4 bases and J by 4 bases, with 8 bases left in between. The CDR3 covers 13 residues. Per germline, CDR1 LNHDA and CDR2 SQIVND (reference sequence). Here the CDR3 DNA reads TGTGCCAGTAGTACAGACAGGTACAATGAGCAGTTCTTC. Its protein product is CASSTDRYNEQFF.

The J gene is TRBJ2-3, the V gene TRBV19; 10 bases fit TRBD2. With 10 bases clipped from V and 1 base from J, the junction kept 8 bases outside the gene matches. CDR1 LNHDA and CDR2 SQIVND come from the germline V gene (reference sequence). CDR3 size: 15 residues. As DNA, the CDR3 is TGTGCCACCCAATCTAGCGGGAGCCGCACAGATACGCAGTATTTT. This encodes CATQSSGSRTDTQYF.

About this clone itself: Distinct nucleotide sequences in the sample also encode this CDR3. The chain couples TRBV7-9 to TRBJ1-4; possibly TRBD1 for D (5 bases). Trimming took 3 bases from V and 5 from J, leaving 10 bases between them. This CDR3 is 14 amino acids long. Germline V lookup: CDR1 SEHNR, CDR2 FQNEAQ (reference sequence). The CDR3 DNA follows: TGTGCCAGCAGCTTGGGGACTGCGAATGAAAAACTGTTTTTT. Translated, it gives CASSLGTANEKLFF.

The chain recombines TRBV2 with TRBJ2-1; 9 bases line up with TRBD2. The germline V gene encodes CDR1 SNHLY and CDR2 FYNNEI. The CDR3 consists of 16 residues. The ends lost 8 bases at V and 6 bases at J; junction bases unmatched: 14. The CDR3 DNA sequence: TGTGCCAGCCCCGATGGCGGGAGGGCCACCCCCAATGAGCAGTTCTTC. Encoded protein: CASPDGGRATPNEQFF. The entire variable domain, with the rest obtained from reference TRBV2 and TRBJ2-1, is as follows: EPEVTQTPSHQVTQMGQEVILRCVPISNHLYFYWYRQILGQKVEFLVSFYNNEISEKSEIFDDQFSVERPDGSNFTLKIRSTKLEDSAMYFCASPDGGRATPNEQFFGPGTRLTVL.

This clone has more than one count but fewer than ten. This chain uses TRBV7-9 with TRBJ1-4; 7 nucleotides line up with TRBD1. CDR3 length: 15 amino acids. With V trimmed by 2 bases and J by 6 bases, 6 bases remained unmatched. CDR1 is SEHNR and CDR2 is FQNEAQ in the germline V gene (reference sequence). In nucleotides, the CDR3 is TGTGCCAGCAGCTTACTCCTGGGACAGTATGAAAAACTGTTTTTT. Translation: CASSLLLGQYEKLFF.

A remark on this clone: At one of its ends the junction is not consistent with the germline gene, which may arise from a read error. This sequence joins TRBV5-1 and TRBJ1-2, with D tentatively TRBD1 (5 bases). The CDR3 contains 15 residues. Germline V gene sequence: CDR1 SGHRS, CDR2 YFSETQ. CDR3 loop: CASSPGPSGNYGYTF. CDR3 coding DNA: TGTGCCAGCAGCCCGGGGCCCAGCGGAAACTATGGCTACACCTTC. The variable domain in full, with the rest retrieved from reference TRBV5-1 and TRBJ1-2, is KAGVTQTPRYLIKTRGQQVTLSCSPISGHRSVSWYQQTPGQGLQFLFEYFSETQRNKGNFPGRFSGRQFSNSRSEMNVSTLELGDSALYLCASSPGPSGNYGYTFGSGTRLTVV.

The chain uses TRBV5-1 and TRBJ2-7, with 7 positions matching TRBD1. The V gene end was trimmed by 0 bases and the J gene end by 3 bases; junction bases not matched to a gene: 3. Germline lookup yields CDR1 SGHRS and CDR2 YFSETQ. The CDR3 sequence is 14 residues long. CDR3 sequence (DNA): TGCGCCAGCAGCTTGGAGTCAGGGGGCTACGAGCAGTACTTC. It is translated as CASSLESGGYEQYF.

CDR3 residues: CATGIWGETQYF. The CDR3 nucleotides read TGTGCCACCGGGATTTGGGGGGAGACCCAGTACTTC. The chain couples TRBV2 to TRBJ2-5; the D gene could be TRBD1 or TRBD2 (5 bases each). CDR3 size: 12 residues. Between the trimmed V and J ends, which lost 10 bases and 5 bases, there was a span of 14 bases. Per the germline V gene, CDR1 is SNHLY and CDR2 is FYNNEI.

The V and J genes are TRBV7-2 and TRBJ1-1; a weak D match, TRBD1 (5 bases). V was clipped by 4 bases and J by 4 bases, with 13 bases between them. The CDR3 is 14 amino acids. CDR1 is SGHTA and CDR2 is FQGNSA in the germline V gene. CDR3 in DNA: TGTGCCAGCAGCTGGAATGGGGGGGGCACTGAAGCTTTCTTT. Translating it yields CASSWNGGGTEAFF.

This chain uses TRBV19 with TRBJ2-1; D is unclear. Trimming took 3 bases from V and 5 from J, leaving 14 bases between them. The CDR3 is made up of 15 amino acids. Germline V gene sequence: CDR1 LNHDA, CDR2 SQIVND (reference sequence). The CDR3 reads CASSISRELNNEQFF. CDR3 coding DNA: TGTGCCAGTAGTATCTCAAGGGAATTAAACAATGAGCAGTTCTTC.

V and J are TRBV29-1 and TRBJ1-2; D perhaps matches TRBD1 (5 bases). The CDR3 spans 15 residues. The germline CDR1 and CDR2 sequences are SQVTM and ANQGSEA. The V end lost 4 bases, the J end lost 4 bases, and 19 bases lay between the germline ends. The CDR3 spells CSVGVGQGLPYGYTF. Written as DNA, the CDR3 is TGCAGCGTTGGCGTCGGCCAGGGACTTCCCTATGGCTACACCTTC.

The CDR3 reads CAWSPGTSPPGDTQYF. CDR3 DNA: TGTGCCTGGAGCCCTGGGACTAGCCCCCCGGGGGATACGCAGTATTTT. V gene TRBV30 combines with J gene TRBJ2-3, with 9 nucleotides matching TRBD2. Losses at the gene ends were 3 bases for V and 6 bases for J; bases not matched to a gene: 13. From germline, CDR1 is GTSNPN and CDR2 SVGIG (reference sequence). CDR3 length equals 16 residues.